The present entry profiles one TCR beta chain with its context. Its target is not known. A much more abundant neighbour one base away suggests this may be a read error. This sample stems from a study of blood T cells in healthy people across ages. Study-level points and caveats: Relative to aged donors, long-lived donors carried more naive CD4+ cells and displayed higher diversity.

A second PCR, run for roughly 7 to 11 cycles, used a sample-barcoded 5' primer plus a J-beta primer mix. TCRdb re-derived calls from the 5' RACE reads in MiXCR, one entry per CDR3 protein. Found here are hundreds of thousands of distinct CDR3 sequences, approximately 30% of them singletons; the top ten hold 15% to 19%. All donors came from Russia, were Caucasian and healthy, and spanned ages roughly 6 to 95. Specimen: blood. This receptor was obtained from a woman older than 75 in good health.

The CDR3: CASSQESSYGQYF. DNA for the CDR3: TGTGCCAGCAGCCAAGAGTCTTCCTACGGGCAGTACTTC. The gene calls are TRBV4-2 and TRBJ2-5; D remains ambiguous. Trimming left V 0 bases short and J 11 bases short, with 13 bases between. Germline lookup yields CDR1 LGHNA and CDR2 YNFKEQ. This CDR3 has 13 amino acids.